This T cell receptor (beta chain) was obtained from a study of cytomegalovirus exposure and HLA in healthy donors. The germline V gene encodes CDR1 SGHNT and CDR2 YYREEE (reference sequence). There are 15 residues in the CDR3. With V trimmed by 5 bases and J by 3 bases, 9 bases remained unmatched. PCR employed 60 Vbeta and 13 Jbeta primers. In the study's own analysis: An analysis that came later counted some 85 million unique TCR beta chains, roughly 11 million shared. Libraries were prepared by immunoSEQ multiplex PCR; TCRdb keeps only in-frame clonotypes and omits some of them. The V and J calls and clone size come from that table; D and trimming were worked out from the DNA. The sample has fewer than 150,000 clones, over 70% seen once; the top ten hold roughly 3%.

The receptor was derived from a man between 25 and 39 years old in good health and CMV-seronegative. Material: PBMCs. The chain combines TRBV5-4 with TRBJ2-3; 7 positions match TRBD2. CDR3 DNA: TGTGCCAGCAGTTTCGTGGGAGGGATGACAGATACGCAGTATTTT. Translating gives CASSFVGGMTDTQYF.